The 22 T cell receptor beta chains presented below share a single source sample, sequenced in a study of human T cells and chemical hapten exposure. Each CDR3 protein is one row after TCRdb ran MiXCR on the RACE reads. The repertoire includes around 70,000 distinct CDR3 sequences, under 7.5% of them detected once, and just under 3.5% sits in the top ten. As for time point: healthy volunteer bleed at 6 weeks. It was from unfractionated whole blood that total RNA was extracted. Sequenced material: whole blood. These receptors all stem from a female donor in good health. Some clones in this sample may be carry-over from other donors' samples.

This CDR3 reads CASSIREGTDTQYF. CDR3 bases: TGTGCCAGCTCAATCCGGGAGGGCACAGATACGCAGTATTTT. This rearrangement joins TRBV18 to TRBJ2-3; 7 bases map to TRBD2. CDR1 KGHSH and CDR2 LQKENI come from the germline V gene. This CDR3 contains 14 residues. The V gene end was trimmed by 5 bases and the J gene end by 1 base; junction bases not matched to a gene: 3.

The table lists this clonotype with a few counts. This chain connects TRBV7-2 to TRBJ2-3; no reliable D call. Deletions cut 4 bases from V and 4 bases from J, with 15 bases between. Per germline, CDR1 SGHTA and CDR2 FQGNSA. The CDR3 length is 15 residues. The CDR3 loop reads CASSSGSQSADTQYF. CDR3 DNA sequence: TGTGCCAGCAGCTCAGGCTCCCAATCGGCAGATACGCAGTATTTT.

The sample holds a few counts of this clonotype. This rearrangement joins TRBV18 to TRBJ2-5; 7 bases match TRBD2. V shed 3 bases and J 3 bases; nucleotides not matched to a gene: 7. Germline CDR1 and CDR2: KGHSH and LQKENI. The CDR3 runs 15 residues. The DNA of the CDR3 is TGTGCCAGCTCACCCTCCAGGACTAGTGAAGAGACCCAGTACTTC. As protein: CASSPSRTSEETQYF.

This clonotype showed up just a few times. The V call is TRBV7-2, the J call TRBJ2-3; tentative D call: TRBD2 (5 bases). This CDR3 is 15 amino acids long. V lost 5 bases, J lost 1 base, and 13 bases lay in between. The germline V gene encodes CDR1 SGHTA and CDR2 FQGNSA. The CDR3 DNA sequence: TGTGCCAGCAGCCCGCCCGGAGGCCGCACAGATACGCAGTATTTT. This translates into CASSPPGGRTDTQYF. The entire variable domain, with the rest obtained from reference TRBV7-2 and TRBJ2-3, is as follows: GAGVSQSPSNKVTEKGKDVELRCDPISGHTALYWYRQSLGQGLEFLIYFQGNSAPDKSGLPSDRFSAERTGGSVSTLTIQRTQQEDSAVYLCASSPPGGRTDTQYFGPGTRLTVL.

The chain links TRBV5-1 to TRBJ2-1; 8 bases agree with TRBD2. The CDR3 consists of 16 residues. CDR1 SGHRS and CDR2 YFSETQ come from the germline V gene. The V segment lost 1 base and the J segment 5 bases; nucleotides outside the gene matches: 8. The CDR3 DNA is TGCGCCAGCAGCTTGTCCCAAGCGGGAGAGGACAATGAGCAGTTCTTC. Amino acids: CASSLSQAGEDNEQFF.

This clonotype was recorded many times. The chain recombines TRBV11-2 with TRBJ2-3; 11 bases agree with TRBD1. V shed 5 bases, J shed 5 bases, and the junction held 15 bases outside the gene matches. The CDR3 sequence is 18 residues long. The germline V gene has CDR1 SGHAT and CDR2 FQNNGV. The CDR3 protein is CASSALPSGTGGRDTQYF. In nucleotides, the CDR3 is TGTGCCAGCAGCGCCCTACCTTCGGGGACAGGGGGGAGAGATACGCAGTATTTT.

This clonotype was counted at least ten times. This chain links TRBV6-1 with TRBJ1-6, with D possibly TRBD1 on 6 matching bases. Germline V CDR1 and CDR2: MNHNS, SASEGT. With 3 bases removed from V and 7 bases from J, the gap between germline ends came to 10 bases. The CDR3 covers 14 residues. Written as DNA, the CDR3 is TGTGCCAGCAGTGAGGCAGGGGCAAATTCACCCCTCCACTTT. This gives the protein CASSEAGANSPLHF.

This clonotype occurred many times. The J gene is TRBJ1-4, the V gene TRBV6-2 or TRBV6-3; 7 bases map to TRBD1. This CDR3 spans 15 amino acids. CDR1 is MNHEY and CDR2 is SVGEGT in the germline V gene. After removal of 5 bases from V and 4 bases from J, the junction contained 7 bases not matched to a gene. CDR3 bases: TGTGCCAGCAGTCAAGGGACAGTCGGTAATGAAAAACTGTTTTTT. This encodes CASSQGTVGNEKLFF.

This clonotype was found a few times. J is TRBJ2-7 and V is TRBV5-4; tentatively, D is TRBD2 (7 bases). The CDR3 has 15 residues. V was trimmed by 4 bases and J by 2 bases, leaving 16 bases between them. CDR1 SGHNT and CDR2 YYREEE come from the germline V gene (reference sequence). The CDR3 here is CASSAGGGGTYEQYF. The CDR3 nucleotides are TGTGCCAGCAGCGCTGGGGGCGGGGGAACCTACGAGCAGTACTTC. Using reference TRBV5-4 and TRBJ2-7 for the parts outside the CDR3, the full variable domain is ETGVTQSPTHLIKTRGQQVTLRCSSQSGHNTVSWYQQALGQGPQFIFQYYREEENGRGNFPPRFSGLQFPNYSSELNVNALELDDSALYLCASSAGGGGTYEQYFGPGTRLTVT.

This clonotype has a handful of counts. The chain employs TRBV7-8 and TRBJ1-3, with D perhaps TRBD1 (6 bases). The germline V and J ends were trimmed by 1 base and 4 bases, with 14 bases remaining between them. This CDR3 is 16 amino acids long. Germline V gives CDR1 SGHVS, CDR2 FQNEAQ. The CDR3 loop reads CASSLGSYGGGNTIYF. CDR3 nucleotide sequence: TGTGCCAGCAGCTTAGGTTCATACGGGGGCGGAAACACCATATATTTT.

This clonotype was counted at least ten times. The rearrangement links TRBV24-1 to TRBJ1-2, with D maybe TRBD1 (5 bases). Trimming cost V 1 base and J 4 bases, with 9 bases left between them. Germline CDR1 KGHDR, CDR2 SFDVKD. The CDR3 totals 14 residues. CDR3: CATSDFGRAYGYTF. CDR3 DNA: TGTGCCACCAGTGATTTCGGCAGGGCCTATGGCTACACCTTC.

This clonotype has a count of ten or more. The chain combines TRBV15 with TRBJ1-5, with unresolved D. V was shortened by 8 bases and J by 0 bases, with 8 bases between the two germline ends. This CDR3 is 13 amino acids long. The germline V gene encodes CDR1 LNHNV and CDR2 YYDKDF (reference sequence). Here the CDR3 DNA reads TGTGCCACCTCGGAGTATAGCAATCAGCCCCAGCATTTT. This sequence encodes CATSEYSNQPQHF. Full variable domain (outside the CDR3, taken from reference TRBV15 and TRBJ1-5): DAMVIQNPRYQVTQFGKPVTLSCSQTLNHNVMYWYQQKSSQAPKLLFHYYDKDFNNEADTPDNFQSRRPNTSFCFLDIRSPGLGDTAMYLCATSEYSNQPQHFGDGTRLSIL.

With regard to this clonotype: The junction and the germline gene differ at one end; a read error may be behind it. The CDR3 DNA sequence: TGTGCCAGCAGCTTAAGGGGAGAGAGGGGTTACCGGGTTTTC. It specifies CASSLRGERGYRVF. The rearrangement uses TRBV7-2 and TRBJ2-4; D is tentatively TRBD1 or TRBD2 (5 bases each). This CDR3 is 14 amino acids long. The V gene's germline CDR1 is SGHTA and CDR2 FQGNSA.

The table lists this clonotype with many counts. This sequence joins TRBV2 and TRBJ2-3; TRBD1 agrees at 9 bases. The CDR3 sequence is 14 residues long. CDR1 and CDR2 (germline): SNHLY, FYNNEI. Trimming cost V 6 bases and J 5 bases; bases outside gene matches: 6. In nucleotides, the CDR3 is TGTGCCAGCAGACCGGGACAGGGCATAGATACGCAGTATTTT. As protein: CASRPGQGIDTQYF.

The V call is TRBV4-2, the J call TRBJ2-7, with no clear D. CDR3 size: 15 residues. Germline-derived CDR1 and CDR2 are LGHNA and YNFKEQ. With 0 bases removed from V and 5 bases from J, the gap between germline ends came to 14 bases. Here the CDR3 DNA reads TGTGCCAGCAGCCAAGAAGGAGACTCGAGCGACGAGCAGTACTTC. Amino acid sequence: CASSQEGDSSDEQYF.

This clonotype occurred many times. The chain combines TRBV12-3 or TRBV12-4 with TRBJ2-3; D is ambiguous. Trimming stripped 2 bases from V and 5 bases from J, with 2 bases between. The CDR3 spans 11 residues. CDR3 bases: TGTGCCAGCAGTTTACTAGATACGCAGTATTTT. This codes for CASSLLDTQYF.

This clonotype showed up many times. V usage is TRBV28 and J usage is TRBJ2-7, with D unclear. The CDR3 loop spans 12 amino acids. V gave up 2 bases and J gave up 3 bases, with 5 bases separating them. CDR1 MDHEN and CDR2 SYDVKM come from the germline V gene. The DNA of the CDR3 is TGTGCCAGCAGTTTAGGGCACTACGAGCAGTACTTC. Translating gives CASSLGHYEQYF.

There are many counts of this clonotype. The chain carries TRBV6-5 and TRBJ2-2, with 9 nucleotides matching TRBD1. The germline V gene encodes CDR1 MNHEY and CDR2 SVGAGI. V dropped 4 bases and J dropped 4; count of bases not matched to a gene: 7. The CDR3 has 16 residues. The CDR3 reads CASSSRTGARTGELFF. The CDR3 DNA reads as TGTGCCAGCAGTTCCAGGACAGGGGCGCGCACCGGGGAGCTGTTTTTT.

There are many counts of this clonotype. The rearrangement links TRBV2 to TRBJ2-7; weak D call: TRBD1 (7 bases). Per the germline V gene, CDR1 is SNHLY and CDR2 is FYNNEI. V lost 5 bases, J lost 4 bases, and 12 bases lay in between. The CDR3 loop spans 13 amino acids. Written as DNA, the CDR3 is TGTGCCAGCAGTTGGAGGGGGCAGTACGAGCAGTACTTC. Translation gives CASSWRGQYEQYF.

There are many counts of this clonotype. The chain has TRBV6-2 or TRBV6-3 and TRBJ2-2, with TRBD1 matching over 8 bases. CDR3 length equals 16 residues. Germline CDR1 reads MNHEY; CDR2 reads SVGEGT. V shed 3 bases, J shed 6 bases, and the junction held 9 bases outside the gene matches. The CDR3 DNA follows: TGTGCCAGCAGTTATCAGGACAGGGAAGGCTCCGGGGAGCTGTTTTTT. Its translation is CASSYQDREGSGELFF.

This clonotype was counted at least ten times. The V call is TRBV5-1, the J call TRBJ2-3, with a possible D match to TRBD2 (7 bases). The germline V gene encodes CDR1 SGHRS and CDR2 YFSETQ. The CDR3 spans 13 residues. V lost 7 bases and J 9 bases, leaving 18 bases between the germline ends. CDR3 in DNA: TGCGCCAGCTCCCTAGGGGGGGCGTCCACGCAGTATTTT. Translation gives CASSLGGASTQYF.

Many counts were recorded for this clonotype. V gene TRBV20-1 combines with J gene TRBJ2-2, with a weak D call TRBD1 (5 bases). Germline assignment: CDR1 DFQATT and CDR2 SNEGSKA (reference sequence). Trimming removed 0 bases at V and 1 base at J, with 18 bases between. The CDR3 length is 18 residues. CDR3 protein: CSARDLLSRGQNTGELFF. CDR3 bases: TGCAGTGCTAGAGATCTTTTGTCGCGAGGACAGAACACCGGGGAGCTGTTTTTT.